The 32 T cell receptor beta chains reported below all come from one sample, sequenced in a study of regulatory T cells in long-lasting Graves disease. Time point in this sample: newly diagnosed GD, antithyroid drugs for less than 3 months. The TCR library used RNA extracted from PBMCs. Libraries of TCR beta came from iRepertoire HTBI primers plus Arm-PCR of CDR3 regions. TCRdb reanalysed the multiplex PCR reads using MiXCR and keeps one entry per CDR3 protein. The top ten clones hold about 10% of a sample with 400,000 to 450,000 distinct CDR3 sequences, around 15% of them seen once. A further study also used this sample, focusing on T cells in Graves' hyperthyroidism and ophthalmopathy.

Sequenced here: peripheral blood mononuclear cells (PBMCs), sampled at new diagnosis, from a patient treated with antithyroid drugs. These TCRs come from a woman aged 30 to 39 with Graves disease.

This clonotype was counted at least ten times. The chain couples TRBV6-2 or TRBV6-3 to TRBJ2-7, with D possibly being TRBD2 (6 bases). This CDR3 comprises 16 residues. From germline, CDR1 is MNHEY and CDR2 SVGEGT. V dropped 2 bases and J dropped 2 bases, with 16 bases sitting between them. CDR3 amino acids: CASSYTDPGEAYEQYF. The DNA for the CDR3 is TGTGCCAGCAGTTACACGGATCCCGGGGAGGCCTACGAGCAGTACTTC.

This clonotype was counted many times. V usage is TRBV7-2 and J usage is TRBJ2-1; TRBD2 agrees at 12 bases. This CDR3 region has 16 residues. CDR1 is SGHTA, CDR2 FQGNSA, per germline. V shed 5 bases, J shed 3 bases, and the junction held 5 bases outside the gene matches. The CDR3 protein is CASSQWTSGIYNEQFF. CDR3 in DNA: TGTGCCAGCAGCCAGTGGACTAGCGGGATCTACAATGAGCAGTTCTTC.

V and J are TRBV20-1 and TRBJ2-1; 10 bases map to TRBD2. Trimming at V came to 4 bases and at J to 6 bases, leaving 12 bases not matched to a gene. This CDR3 comprises 16 residues. Germline V gene data show CDR1 as DFQATT and CDR2 as SNEGSKA (reference sequence). CDR3 residues: CSAKPSGTSAGNEQFF. The CDR3, as DNA: TGCAGTGCTAAACCTTCCGGGACTAGCGCGGGCAATGAGCAGTTCTTC.

The chain joins TRBV29-1 to TRBJ2-1, with 7 bases that match TRBD2. Germline V lookup: CDR1 SQVTM, CDR2 ANQGSEA. The V gene end was trimmed by 7 bases and the J gene end by 7 bases; junction bases not matched to a gene: 7. The CDR3 sequence is 12 residues long. The CDR3 coding sequence is TGCAGCGCTACTTCCGGGAGGAATGAGCAGTTCTTC. As protein: CSATSGRNEQFF.

This clonotype was counted at least ten times. This sequence joins TRBV2 and TRBJ2-2, with D possibly TRBD2 on 5 matching bases. Trimming pared 3 bases from V and 2 bases from J, leaving 10 bases between. The CDR3 sequence is 15 residues long. CDR1 and CDR2 (germline): SNHLY, FYNNEI. The CDR3 nucleotides are TGTGCCAGCAGTGATGGGGAGACAAACACCGGGGAGCTGTTTTTT. This codes for CASSDGETNTGELFF.

Here the CDR3 reads CAGREGNTGELFF. Here the CDR3 DNA reads TGCGCTGGGCGGGAGGGGAACACCGGGGAGCTGTTTTTT. The chain carries TRBV20-1 and TRBJ2-2; 9 bases match TRBD2. The CDR3 runs 13 residues. Germline values: CDR1 DFQATT, CDR2 SNEGSKA (reference sequence).

V is TRBV20-1 and J is TRBJ1-4; no clear D. The CDR3 has 12 amino acids. V was shortened by 3 bases and J by 8 bases, with 10 bases between the two germline ends. CDR1 and CDR2 (germline): DFQATT, SNEGSKA (reference sequence). For the CDR3, the DNA is TGCAGTGCTAGTCCCGGAAGAGAAAAACTGTTTTTT. Translation: CSASPGREKLFF.

The chain recombines TRBV4-1 with TRBJ2-2; D might be TRBD1 (5 bases). Trimming took 3 bases from V and 5 from J, leaving 16 bases between them. CDR1 is MGHRA and CDR2 is YSYEKL in the germline V gene. The CDR3 extends over 16 amino acids. For the CDR3, the DNA is TGCGCCAGCAGCCAGGCAAGCAGGGTTGGTACCGGGGAGCTGTTTTTT. Translated, it gives CASSQASRVGTGELFF.

This clonotype was seen once. The gene calls are TRBV4-1 and TRBJ1-4; 8 positions agree with TRBD1. The V gene end was trimmed by 3 bases and the J gene end by 8 bases; junction bases not matched to a gene: 8. CDR3 length: 15 residues. Germline CDR1 reads MGHRA; CDR2 reads YSYEKL. The CDR3 DNA is TGCGCCAGCAGCCAGGTGACAGGGGAAAACGAAAAACTGTTTTTT. Its protein is CASSQVTGENEKLFF.

This clonotype was found many times. DNA for the CDR3: TGTGCCAGCAGCCGAGGACCTAGGAGTGAGCAGTTCTTC. Translated: CASSRGPRSEQFF. The rearrangement links TRBV28 to TRBJ2-1; D is unresolved. V gave up 6 bases and J gave up 9 bases, with 15 bases separating them. CDR1 is MDHEN and CDR2 is SYDVKM in the germline V gene. CDR3 length: 13 amino acids. Supplemented by reference TRBV28 and TRBJ2-1, the full variable domain reads DVKVTQSSRYLVKRTGEKVFLECVQDMDHENMFWYRQDPGLGLRLIYFSYDVKMKEKGDIPEGYSVSREKKERFSLILESASTNQTSMYLCASSRGPRSEQFFGPGTRLTVL.

About this clonotype: A clone one base away is much larger, so this may be a read error. The chain combines TRBV11-2 with TRBJ2-1; TRBD1 matches 12 bases. Germline values: CDR1 SGHAT, CDR2 FQNNGV. CDR3 length: 16 residues. The chain's CDR3 is CASSLSGTGGYYEQFF. The CDR3 DNA reads as TGTGCCAGCAGCTTGTCCGGGACAGGGGGCTACTATGAGCAGTTCTTC.

This chain uses TRBV2 with TRBJ2-2; no clear D. The CDR3 has 12 amino acids. Germline loops: CDR1 SNHLY, CDR2 FYNNEI. Between the trimmed V and J ends, which lost 6 bases and 6 bases, there was a span of 8 bases. The CDR3 DNA sequence: TGTGCCAGCAGGAAAGAGGCCGGGGAGCTGTTTTTT. Protein sequence: CASRKEAGELFF.

This clonotype was seen many times. The chain combines TRBV7-2 with TRBJ2-7; D may match TRBD1 or TRBD2 (5 bases each). Germline V gives CDR1 SGHTA, CDR2 FQGNSA. V lost 1 base and J lost 6, with 13 bases in between. This CDR3 has 14 residues. The CDR3 nucleotides are TGTGCCAGCAGCTTAGAAGGGGCGGGTCGCGAGCAGTACTTC. It specifies CASSLEGAGREQYF.

This clonotype was picked up a small number of times. This chain links TRBV12-3 or TRBV12-4 with TRBJ2-1, with TRBD2 matching over 16 bases. Trimming removed 6 bases from V and 7 bases from J; junction bases left unmatched: 15. The CDR3 has 19 residues. For the CDR3, the DNA is TGTGCCAGCAGCCGACAGCCGGGACTAGCGGGAGGGCCATCGAATGAGCAGTTCTTC. Amino acid sequence: CASSRQPGLAGGPSNEQFF.

In this sample, this clonotype turned up many times. The chain uses TRBV30 and TRBJ2-1, with 9 positions matching TRBD2. The CDR3 length is 13 residues. J gave up 6 bases and V 7 bases, and 7 bases lay outside the gene matches. Germline-derived CDR1 and CDR2 are GTSNPN and SVGIG (reference sequence). This CDR3 is CALLAGTINEQFF. As DNA, the CDR3 is TGTGCCTTACTAGCGGGTACCATCAATGAGCAGTTCTTC.

This clonotype was found many times. The CDR3 is CASSFVGTYTDTQYF. DNA of the CDR3: TGTGCCAGCAGTTTTGTCGGGACTTACACAGATACGCAGTATTTT. The V gene is TRBV12-3 or TRBV12-4, the J gene TRBJ2-3; D is possibly TRBD2 (6 bases). This CDR3 has 15 residues. The V end was cut by 3 bases, the J end by 2 bases, with 12 bases between.

Many counts were recorded for this clonotype. The CDR3 nucleotides are TGTGCCAGCAGCTTAGCCGGTGGCAATCAGCCCCAGCATTTT. Encoded protein: CASSLAGGNQPQHF. This sequence joins TRBV7-6 and TRBJ1-5; D gene ambiguous. CDR3 length: 14 residues. Germline CDR1 SGHVS, CDR2 FNYEAQ. Trimming took off 0 bases at V and 2 bases at J, with 5 bases between the two ends.

The table lists this clonotype with a count of one. The CDR3 here is CASSRHAGTGVRQETQYF. The CDR3 DNA sequence: TGCGCCAGCAGCCGGCACGCGGGGACAGGGGTTCGCCAAGAGACCCAGTACTTC. V usage is TRBV4-3 and J usage is TRBJ2-5; 10 nucleotides match TRBD1. The J segment lost 1 base and the V segment lost 4 bases, leaving 12 bases of the junction unmatched. Germline values: CDR1 LGHNA, CDR2 YSLEER. This CDR3 spans 18 amino acids.

This clonotype came up many times. The chain is built from TRBV2 and TRBJ2-2; 7 bases align to TRBD1. The junction had 8 bases not matched to a gene; V was cut back by 0 bases and J by 4 bases. The CDR3 covers 17 residues. CDR1 and CDR2 from the germline V gene are SNHLY and FYNNEI. CDR3 sequence: CASSEANTGVGTGELFF. The CDR3 coding sequence is TGTGCCAGCAGTGAAGCCAATACAGGGGTGGGCACCGGGGAGCTGTTTTTT.

A remark on this clonotype: At one end, the junction sequence differs from germline, possibly due to a read error. The genes are TRBV7-2 and TRBJ2-3; 8 nucleotides match TRBD2. Germline V CDR1 and CDR2: SGHTA, FQGNSA. The CDR3 sequence is 14 residues long. CDR3 sequence: CANSQGGGRDTQYF. In DNA form, the CDR3 reads TGTGCCAACAGCCAAGGCGGGGGGCGGGATACGCAGTATTTT.

This chain uses TRBV27 with TRBJ2-7; 8 bases are a match to TRBD2. CDR1 MNHEY and CDR2 SMNVEV come from the germline V gene (reference sequence). This CDR3 has 14 residues. J was trimmed by 6 bases and V by 5 bases; bases with no gene match: 9. CDR3 residues: CASSLAGPLAEQYF. The CDR3 DNA is TGTGCCAGCAGTCTAGCGGGCCCCCTCGCCGAGCAGTACTTC.

At least ten counts were recorded for this clonotype. The chain uses TRBV27 and TRBJ1-2; 9 bases are shared with TRBD1. The CDR3 runs to 15 residues. V lost 6 bases to trimming and J lost 1 base; unmatched junction nucleotides: 6. The germline CDR1 and CDR2 sequences are MNHEY and SMNVEV (reference sequence). CDR3 amino acids: CASRIGTGFNYGYTF. In DNA form, the CDR3 reads TGTGCCAGCAGGATCGGGACAGGGTTTAACTATGGCTACACCTTC.

This clonotype occurred many times. V and J are TRBV6-2 or TRBV6-3 and TRBJ2-5, with D perhaps TRBD1 (6 bases). This CDR3 comprises 13 residues. In germline, CDR1 is MNHEY, CDR2 SVGEGT. V lost 6 bases, J lost 5 bases, and 13 bases lay in between. For the CDR3, the DNA is TGTGCCAGCAGCAGGGGACAATTGGAGACCCAGTACTTC. Protein: CASSRGQLETQYF.

This clonotype turned up a few times. The genes are TRBV19 and TRBJ2-2; 7 bases are a match to TRBD2. The CDR3 spans 14 residues. Germline CDR1 and CDR2: LNHDA and SQIVND (reference sequence). J gave up 7 bases and V 5 bases, and 7 bases lay outside the gene matches. The CDR3 region is CASSGGRSIGELFF. CDR3 nucleotides: TGTGCCAGTAGTGGCGGGAGAAGCATCGGGGAGCTGTTTTTT.

This clonotype was picked up a small number of times. This clone may be a read error of a much larger clone one base away. The chain carries TRBV2 and TRBJ2-5; 14 bases map to TRBD2. This CDR3 comprises 13 residues. V was pared by 9 bases and J by 9 bases, with 6 bases of the junction left unmatched. Germline CDR1 reads SNHLY; CDR2 reads FYNNEI. CDR3 sequence reads: CARTSGRGEAQYF. CDR3 nucleotides: TGTGCCAGGACTAGCGGGAGGGGGGAGGCCCAGTACTTC.

The chain employs TRBV7-9 and TRBJ2-5; TRBD1 aligns across 10 bases. V lost 5 bases, J lost 2 bases, and 8 bases stayed unmatched. Germline V gene sequence: CDR1 SEHNR, CDR2 FQNEAQ (reference sequence). CDR3 size: 16 residues. The CDR3 DNA follows: TGTGCCAGCAGCACAAGGACAGGGGGGATACAAGAGACCCAGTACTTC. Translated, it gives CASSTRTGGIQETQYF.

This clonotype showed up many times. V usage is TRBV11-2 and J usage is TRBJ2-7, with unresolved D. Germline loops: CDR1 SGHAT, CDR2 FQNNGV. The V end lost 0 bases, the J end lost 7 bases, and 13 bases lay between the germline ends. The CDR3 is 14 residues long. CDR3 sequence (DNA): TGTGCCAGCAGCTTAGACCTATCCCATGGGGAGCAGTACTTC. Protein: CASSLDLSHGEQYF. Full variable domain (outside the CDR3, taken from reference TRBV11-2 and TRBJ2-7): EAGVAQSPRYKIIEKRQSVAFWCNPISGHATLYWYQQILGQGPKLLIQFQNNGVVDDSQLPKDRFSAERLKGVDSTLKIQPAKLEDSAVYLCASSLDLSHGEQYFGPGTRLTVT.

This clonotype showed up many times. This chain joins TRBV6-1 and TRBJ2-7, with a possible D match to TRBD2 (6 bases). This CDR3 is 14 amino acids long. V was pared by 7 bases and J by 6 bases, with 19 bases between. From germline, CDR1 is MNHNS and CDR2 SASEGT. CDR3 nucleotide sequence: TGTGCCAGCACCCCGGGACTCTCTTTCTCCGAGCAGTACTTC. Amino acid sequence: CASTPGLSFSEQYF.

Points on this clonotype: A single base separates this from a much larger clone, so it may be a read error. The chain has TRBV6-1 and TRBJ2-7; 9 bases are a match to TRBD2. Germline V gives CDR1 MNHNS, CDR2 SASEGT. The CDR3 is 15 amino acids. The CDR3 DNA reads as TGTGCCGGCAGCCGGGTATCTAGCGGGAAAAACGAGCAGTACTTC. This codes for CAGSRVSSGKNEQYF.

The chain couples TRBV29-1 to TRBJ2-1, with a weak D call TRBD1 (6 bases). The CDR3 has 12 amino acids. CDR1 is SQVTM and CDR2 is ANQGSEA in the germline V gene. Trimming left V 0 bases short and J 9 bases short, with 9 bases between. In DNA, the CDR3 is TGCAGCGTTGAAGATCGGGACACTGAGCAGTTCTTC. Translation gives CSVEDRDTEQFF.

This clonotype appeared a few times. This chain uses TRBV28 with TRBJ2-7; 8 positions agree with TRBD2. Germline CDR1 is MDHEN and CDR2 is SYDVKM. The length of the CDR3 is 17 residues. Trimming removed 3 bases from V and 4 bases from J; junction bases left unmatched: 14. The CDR3 DNA is TGTGCCAGCAGTTTCCGGGGGGGGGTAGGGGGACGTTACGAGCAGTACTTC. It codes for CASSFRGGVGGRYEQYF.

This clonotype was observed a few times. The rearrangement joins TRBV2 to TRBJ2-5; D gene ambiguous. With 8 bases removed from V and 0 bases from J, the gap between germline ends came to 13 bases. Germline V lookup: CDR1 SNHLY, CDR2 FYNNEI. This CDR3 has 14 amino acids. This CDR3 is CASRRTEYQETQYF. The CDR3 nucleotides are TGTGCCAGCCGAAGGACCGAGTACCAAGAGACCCAGTACTTC.